This TCR beta chain was obtained from a study of beta chain features in type 1 diabetes. Study outcomes and limitations: VDJ junctions sequenced from type 1 diabetes patients showed fewer insertions and more deletions. A potential influence of HLA type upon TCRB rearrangement remained unresolved herein.

Expressed TCRB transcripts were sequenced, since all the RNA that had been isolated was reverse transcribed. TCRdb's copy holds only in-frame clones and misses some; the assay was immunoSEQ multiplex PCR. The sample comprises about 410,000 clones, 11% to 15% of which are singletons, and less than 0.04% rests with the top ten. Sorting of CD4+ naive, central memory, regulatory and stem cell-like memory cells was performed via CD45RO/CCR7/CD25/CD127/CD95/CD27. The authors obtained over 95% purity in all sorted populations. About this clone: Its specificity is not known.

This CDR3 spans 16 amino acids. Per the germline V gene, CDR1 is SGHDN and CDR2 is FVKESK. The V end was cut by 1 base, the J end by 5 bases, with 14 bases between. What was sequenced was naive CD4+ T cells from blood. The rearrangement links TRBV14 to TRBJ1-4; no firm D call. This receptor was identified in a man under 40 in good health. CDR3 DNA: TGTGCCAGCAGCCAAGCTTACGGGAGTAGGAATGAAAAACTGTTTTTT. Its translation is CASSQAYGSRNEKLFF.